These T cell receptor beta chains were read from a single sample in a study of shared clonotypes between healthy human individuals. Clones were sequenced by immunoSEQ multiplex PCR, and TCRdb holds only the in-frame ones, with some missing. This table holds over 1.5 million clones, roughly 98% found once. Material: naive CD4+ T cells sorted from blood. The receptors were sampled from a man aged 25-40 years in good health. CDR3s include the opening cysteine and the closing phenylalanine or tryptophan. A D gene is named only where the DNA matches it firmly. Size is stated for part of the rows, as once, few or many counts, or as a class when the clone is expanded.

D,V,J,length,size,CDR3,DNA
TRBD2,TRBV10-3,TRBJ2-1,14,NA,CAISGLAGHNEQFF,TGTGCCATCAGTGGACTAGCGGGTCACAATGAGCAGTTCTTC
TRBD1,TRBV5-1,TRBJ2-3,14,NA,CASSLVAGGYTQYF,TGCGCCAGCAGCTTGGTGGCAGGGGGCTATACGCAGTATTTT
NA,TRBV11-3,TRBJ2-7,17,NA,CASSSKNIISGLYEQYF,TGTGCCAGCAGCTCCAAAAACATTATTAGCGGACTCTACGAGCAGTACTTC
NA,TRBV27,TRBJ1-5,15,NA,CASSPTGATGQPQHF,TGTGCCAGCAGTCCGACGGGGGCTACGGGTCAGCCCCAGCATTTT
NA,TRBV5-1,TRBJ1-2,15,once,CASSLEPQGSYGYTF,TGCGCCAGCAGCTTGGAGCCGCAGGGGAGCTATGGCTACACCTTC
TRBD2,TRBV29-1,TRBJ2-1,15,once,CSVVGGLAGVNEQFF,TGCAGCGTTGTAGGGGGACTAGCGGGAGTCAATGAGCAGTTCTTC
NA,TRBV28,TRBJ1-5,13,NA,CASGQYSNQPQHF,TGTGCCAGCGGGCAGTATAGCAATCAGCCCCAGCATTTT
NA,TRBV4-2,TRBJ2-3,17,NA,CASSQDLRGLITDTQYF,TGTGCCAGCAGCCAAGACCTCAGGGGACTGATCACAGATACGCAGTATTTT
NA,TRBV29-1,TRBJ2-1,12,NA,CSSTRGRNEQFF,TGCAGCTCGACCCGGGGCAGGAATGAGCAGTTCTTC
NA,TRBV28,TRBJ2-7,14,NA,CASSSAALQDREYF,TGTGCCAGCAGTTCTGCCGCCTTACAAGATCGGGAGTACTTC
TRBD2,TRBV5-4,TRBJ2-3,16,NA,CASSSGLAGEADTQYF,TGTGCCAGCAGCTCGGGACTAGCGGGAGAAGCAGATACGCAGTATTTT
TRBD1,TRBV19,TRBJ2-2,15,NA,CATKPGTANTGELFF,TGTGCCACCAAGCCCGGGACAGCGAACACCGGGGAGCTGTTTTTT
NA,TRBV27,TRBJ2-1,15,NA,CASSPTRLSYNEQFF,TGTGCCAGCAGTCCGACTAGACTCTCCTACAATGAGCAGTTCTTC
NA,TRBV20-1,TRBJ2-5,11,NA,CSANFGETQYF,TGCAGTGCTAACTTTGGAGAGACCCAGTACTTC
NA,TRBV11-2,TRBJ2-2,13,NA,CASSQLGTGELFF,TGTGCCAGCAGCCAGCTAGGGACCGGGGAGCTGTTTTTT
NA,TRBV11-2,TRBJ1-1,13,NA,CASSFRTDTEAFF,TGTGCCAGCAGCTTCCGGACCGACACTGAAGCTTTCTTT
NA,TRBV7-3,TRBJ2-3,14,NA,CASSLMQGLDTQYF,TGTGCCAGCAGCTTAATGCAGGGTCTCGATACGCAGTATTTT
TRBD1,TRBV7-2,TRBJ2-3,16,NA,CASSLWGTGGTDTQYF,TGTGCCAGCAGCTTATGGGGGACAGGGGGCACAGATACGCAGTATTTT
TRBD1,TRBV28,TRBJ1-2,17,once,CASTLLRDRVVNYGYTF,TGTGCCAGCACCCTCCTCCGGGACAGGGTTGTCAACTATGGCTACACCTTC
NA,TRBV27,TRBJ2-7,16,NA,CASSQPSGFPNYEQYF,TGTGCCAGCAGTCAACCCTCAGGGTTTCCAAACTACGAGCAGTACTTC
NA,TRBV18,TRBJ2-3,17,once,CASSPPVDYRRTDTQYF,TGTGCCAGCTCACCACCGGTGGACTACCGGAGGACAGATACGCAGTATTTT
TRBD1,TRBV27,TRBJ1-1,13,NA,CASSSFGTGKAFF,TGTGCCAGCAGTTCATTCGGGACAGGTAAAGCTTTCTTT
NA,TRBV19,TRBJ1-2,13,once,CASTTSRAHGYTF,TGTGCCAGTACCACCTCCCGAGCCCATGGCTACACCTTC
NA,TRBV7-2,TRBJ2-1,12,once,CASSLIGHEQFF,TGTGCCAGCAGCTTAATCGGGCATGAGCAGTTCTTC
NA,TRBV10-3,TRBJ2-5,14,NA,CAINPSGIQETQYF,TGTGCCATCAATCCGAGCGGAATCCAAGAGACCCAGTACTTC
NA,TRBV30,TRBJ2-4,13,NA,CAWSVGSKNIQYF,TGTGCCTGGAGTGTCGGAAGTAAAAACATTCAGTACTTC
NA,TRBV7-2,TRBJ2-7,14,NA,CASSPGGSSYEQYF,TGTGCCAGCAGCCCAGGGGGGAGCTCCTACGAGCAGTACTTC
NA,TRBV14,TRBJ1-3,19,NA,CASSQDFRYAVSSGNTIYF,TGTGCCAGCAGCCAAGATTTTCGCTATGCAGTGAGCTCTGGAAACACCATATATTTT
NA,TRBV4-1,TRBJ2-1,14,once,CASSQPVQSNEQFF,TGCGCCAGCAGCCAGCCCGTTCAGAGTAATGAGCAGTTCTTC
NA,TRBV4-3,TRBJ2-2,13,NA,CASSQVPPGELFF,TGCGCCAGCAGCCAAGTCCCTCCCGGGGAGCTGTTTTTT
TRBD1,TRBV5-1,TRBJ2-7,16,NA,CASSLVPGTGNYEQYF,TGCGCCAGCAGCTTGGTCCCCGGGACAGGGAACTACGAGCAGTACTTC
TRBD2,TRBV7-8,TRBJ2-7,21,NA,CASSLARVLAGGPKFFYEQYF,TGTGCCAGCAGCTTAGCCAGGGTGTTAGCGGGAGGGCCGAAATTTTTTTACGAGCAGTACTTC
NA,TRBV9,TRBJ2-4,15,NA,CASSPWGDFKNIQYF,TGTGCCAGCAGCCCCTGGGGGGACTTCAAAAACATTCAGTACTTC
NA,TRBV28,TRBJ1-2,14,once,CASSLITGRSGYTF,TGTGCCAGCAGTTTAATCACAGGGAGGAGCGGCTACACCTTC
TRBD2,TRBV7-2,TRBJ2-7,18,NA,CASSLFPSGLAGIYEQYF,TGTGCCAGCAGCTTATTTCCGTCCGGACTAGCGGGGATTTACGAGCAGTACTTC
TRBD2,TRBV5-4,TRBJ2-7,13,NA,CASSSPGLAGPYF,TGTGCCAGCAGCTCACCGGGACTAGCGGGGCCGTACTTC
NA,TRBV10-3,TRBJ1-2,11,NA,CAIGEQIGYTF,TGTGCCATCGGGGAACAGATTGGCTACACCTTC
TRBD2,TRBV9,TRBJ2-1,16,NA,CASTPAGLAGNNEQFF,TGTGCCAGCACCCCCGCCGGGCTAGCGGGAAACAATGAGCAGTTCTTC
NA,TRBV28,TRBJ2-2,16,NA,CASTQAGAPNTGELFF,TGTGCCAGCACCCAGGCGGGGGCCCCGAACACCGGGGAGCTGTTTTTT
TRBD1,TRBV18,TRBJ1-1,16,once,CASSPKGGQQNTEAFF,TGTGCCAGCTCACCAAAAGGGGGCCAACAGAACACTGAAGCTTTCTTT
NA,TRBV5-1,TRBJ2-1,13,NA,CASSLDVSRGQFF,TGCGCCAGCAGCTTGGACGTCTCCAGAGGGCAGTTCTTC
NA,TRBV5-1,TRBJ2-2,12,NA,CASSLSAGELFF,TGCGCCAGCAGCTTGAGTGCCGGGGAGCTGTTTTTT
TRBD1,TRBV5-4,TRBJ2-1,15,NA,CASSLTGEAYNEQFF,TGTGCCAGCAGCCTGACAGGGGAAGCCTACAATGAGCAGTTCTTC
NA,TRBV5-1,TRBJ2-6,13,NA,CASSLFEVNVLTF,TGCGCCAGCAGCTTGTTTGAGGTCAACGTCCTGACTTTC
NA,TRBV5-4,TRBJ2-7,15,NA,CASSYGLEGTYEQYF,TGTGCCAGCAGCTACGGACTGGAGGGAACCTACGAGCAGTACTTC
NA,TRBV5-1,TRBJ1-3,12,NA,CASSLTGNTIYF,TGCGCCAGCAGCTTGACAGGAAACACCATATATTTT
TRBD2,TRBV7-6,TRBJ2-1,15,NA,CASSLGLAASGEQFF,TGTGCCAGCAGCTTAGGACTAGCGGCCTCAGGGGAGCAGTTCTTC
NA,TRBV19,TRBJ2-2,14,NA,CASSVFFDAGELFF,TGTGCCAGTAGTGTGTTCTTCGATGCCGGGGAGCTGTTTTTT